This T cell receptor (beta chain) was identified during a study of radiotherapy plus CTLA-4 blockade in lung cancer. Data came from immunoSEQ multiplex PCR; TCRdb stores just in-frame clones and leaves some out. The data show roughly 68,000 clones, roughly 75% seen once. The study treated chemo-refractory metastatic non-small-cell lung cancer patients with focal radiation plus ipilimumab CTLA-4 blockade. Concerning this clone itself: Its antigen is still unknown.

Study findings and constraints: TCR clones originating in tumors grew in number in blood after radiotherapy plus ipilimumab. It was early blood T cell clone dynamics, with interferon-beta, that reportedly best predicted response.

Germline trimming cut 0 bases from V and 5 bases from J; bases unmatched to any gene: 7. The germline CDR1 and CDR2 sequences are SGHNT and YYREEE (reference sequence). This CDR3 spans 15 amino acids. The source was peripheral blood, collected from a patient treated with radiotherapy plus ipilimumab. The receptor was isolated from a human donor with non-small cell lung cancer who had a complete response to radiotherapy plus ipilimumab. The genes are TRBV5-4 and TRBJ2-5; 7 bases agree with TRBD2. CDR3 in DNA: TGTGCCAGCAGCTTGGCGGTGGCGGGAGATGAGACCCAGTACTTC. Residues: CASSLAVAGDETQYF.